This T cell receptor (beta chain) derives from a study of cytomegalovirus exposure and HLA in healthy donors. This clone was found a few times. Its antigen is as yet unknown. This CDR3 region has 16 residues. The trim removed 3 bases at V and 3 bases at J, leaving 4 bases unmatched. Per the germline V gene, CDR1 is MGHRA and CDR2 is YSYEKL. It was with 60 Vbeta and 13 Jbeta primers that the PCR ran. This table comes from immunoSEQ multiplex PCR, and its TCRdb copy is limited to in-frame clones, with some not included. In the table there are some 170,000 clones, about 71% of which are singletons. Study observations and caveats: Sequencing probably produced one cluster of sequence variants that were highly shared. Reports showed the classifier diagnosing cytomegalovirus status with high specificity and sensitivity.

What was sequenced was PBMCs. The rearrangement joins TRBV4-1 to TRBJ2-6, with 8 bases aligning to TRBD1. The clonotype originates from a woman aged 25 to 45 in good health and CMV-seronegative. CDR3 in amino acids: CASSHPTGVGANVLTF. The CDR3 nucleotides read TGCGCCAGCAGCCACCCGACAGGGGTTGGGGCCAACGTCCTGACTTTC.